The clone carrying this T cell receptor (beta chain) was seen at least ten times. Trimming shortened V by 5 bases and J by 0 bases, and 8 bases separated the two germline ends. CDR1 is SEHNR and CDR2 is FQNEAQ in the germline V gene (reference sequence). This CDR3 region has 15 residues. The data were taken from a study of early T cells in non-severe SARS-CoV-2 infection. TCRdb passed the 5' RACE reads through MiXCR, listing each CDR3 protein once. The sample includes roughly 100,000 distinct CDR3 sequences, approximately 12% seen only once; the top ten take roughly 4.5%. This TCR was sampled from an adult who was a healthcare worker with PCR-confirmed SARS-CoV-2 infection or an uninfected control (not recorded which). Sequencing was performed on whole blood, taken at baseline. The chain couples TRBV7-9 to TRBJ2-6; D gene unclear. CDR3 residues: CASSVWGSGANVLTF. In DNA form, the CDR3 reads TGTGCCAGCAGCGTATGGGGCTCTGGGGCCAACGTCCTGACTTTC.